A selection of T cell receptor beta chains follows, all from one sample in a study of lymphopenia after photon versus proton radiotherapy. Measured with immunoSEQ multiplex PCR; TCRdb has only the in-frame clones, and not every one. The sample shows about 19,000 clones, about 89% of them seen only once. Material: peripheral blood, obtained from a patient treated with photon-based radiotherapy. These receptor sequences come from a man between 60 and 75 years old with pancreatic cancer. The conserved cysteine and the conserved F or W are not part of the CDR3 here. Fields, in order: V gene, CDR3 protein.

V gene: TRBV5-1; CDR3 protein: ASSLEVGAYGYT
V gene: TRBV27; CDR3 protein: ASSQGLAGEQETQY
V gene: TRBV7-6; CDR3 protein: ASSLGTTYNEQF
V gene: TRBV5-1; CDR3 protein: ASSSTVNTEAF
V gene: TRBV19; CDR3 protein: ASSTRDTFTGELF
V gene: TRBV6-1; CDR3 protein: ASEPGWAGNQPQH
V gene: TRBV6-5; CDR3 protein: ASSSSPGQGRQPQH
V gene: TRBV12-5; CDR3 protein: ASYNGPNTGELF
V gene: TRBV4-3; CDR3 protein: ASSQESPSYEGDTQY
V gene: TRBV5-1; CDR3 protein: ASSLGSDNYEQY
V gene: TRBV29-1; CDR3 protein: SVEVTGWYGYT
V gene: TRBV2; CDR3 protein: ASSDDRGLIGGELF
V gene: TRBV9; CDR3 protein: ASSSRTGTSIYNEQF
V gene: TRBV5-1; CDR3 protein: ASSLVHGAGELF
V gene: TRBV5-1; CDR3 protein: ASSRGTSGDNEQF
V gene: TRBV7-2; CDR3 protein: ASSHGGAINTQY
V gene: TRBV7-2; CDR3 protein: ASSSGTYSYEQY
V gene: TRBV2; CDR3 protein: ASTPPGGLSPDTQY
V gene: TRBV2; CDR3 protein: ASSESQGVYQPQH
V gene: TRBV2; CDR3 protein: ASSVANGYT
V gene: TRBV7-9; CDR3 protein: ASSGGTGYEETQY
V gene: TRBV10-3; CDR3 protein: AISEGQGQQPQH
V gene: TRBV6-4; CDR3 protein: ASSVTGGSNQPQH
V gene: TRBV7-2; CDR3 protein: ASSRPGLGQPQH